This T cell receptor beta chain derives from a study of blood T cell repertoires in COVID-19. Produced via immunoSEQ multiplex PCR; TCRdb's table is partial and in-frame only. Of about 250,000 clones listed, approximately 84% were seen once; the top ten hold approximately 1.7%. The junction had 6 bases not matched to a gene; V was cut back by 2 bases and J by 10 bases. The CDR3 spans 15 residues. Per the germline V gene, CDR1 is SGHTA and CDR2 is FQGNSA. This TCR was recovered from a man aged 35 to 55 who had recovered from COVID-19. The chain couples TRBV7-2 to TRBJ1-6; 9 bases are shared with TRBD1. The sequencing input was PBMCs or T cells enriched from blood (not recorded which). Here the CDR3 reads CASSLQRTGASPLHF. In DNA, the CDR3 is TGTGCCAGCAGCTTACAGAGGACAGGGGCCTCACCCCTCCACTTT.